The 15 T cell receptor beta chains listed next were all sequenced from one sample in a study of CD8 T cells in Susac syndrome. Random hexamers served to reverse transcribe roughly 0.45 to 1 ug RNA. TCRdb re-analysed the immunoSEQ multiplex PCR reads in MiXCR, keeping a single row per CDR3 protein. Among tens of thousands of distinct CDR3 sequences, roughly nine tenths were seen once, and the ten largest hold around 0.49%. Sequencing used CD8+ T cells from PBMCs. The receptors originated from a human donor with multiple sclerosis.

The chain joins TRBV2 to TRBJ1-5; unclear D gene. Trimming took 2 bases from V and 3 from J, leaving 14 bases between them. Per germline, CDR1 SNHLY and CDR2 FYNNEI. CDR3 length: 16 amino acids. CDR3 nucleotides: TGTGCCAGCAGTGAACCGCGTACGGGGTCCAATCAGCCCCAGCATTTT. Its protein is CASSEPRTGSNQPQHF.

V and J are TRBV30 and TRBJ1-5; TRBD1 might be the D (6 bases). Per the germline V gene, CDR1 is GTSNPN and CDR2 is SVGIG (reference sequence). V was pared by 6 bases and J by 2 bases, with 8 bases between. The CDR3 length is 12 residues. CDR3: CACAGGNQPQHF. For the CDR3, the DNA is TGTGCCTGTGCAGGGGGCAATCAGCCCCAGCATTTT.

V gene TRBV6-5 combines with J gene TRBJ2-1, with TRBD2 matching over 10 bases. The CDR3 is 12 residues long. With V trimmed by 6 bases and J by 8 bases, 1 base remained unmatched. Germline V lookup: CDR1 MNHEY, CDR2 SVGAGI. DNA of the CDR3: TGTGCCAGCAGAACTAGCGGGGATGAGCAGTTCTTC. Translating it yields CASRTSGDEQFF.

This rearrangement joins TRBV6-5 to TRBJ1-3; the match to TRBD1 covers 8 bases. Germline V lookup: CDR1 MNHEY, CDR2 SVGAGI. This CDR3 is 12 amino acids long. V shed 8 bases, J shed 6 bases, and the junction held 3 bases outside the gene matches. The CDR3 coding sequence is TGTGCCAGCCGACAGGGGCCAAACACCATATATTTT. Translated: CASRQGPNTIYF.

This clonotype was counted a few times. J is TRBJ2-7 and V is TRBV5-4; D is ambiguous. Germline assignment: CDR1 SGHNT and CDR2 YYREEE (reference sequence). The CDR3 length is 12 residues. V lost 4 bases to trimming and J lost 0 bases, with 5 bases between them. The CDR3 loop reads CASSHSSYEQYF. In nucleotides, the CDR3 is TGTGCCAGCAGCCATAGCTCCTACGAGCAGTACTTC. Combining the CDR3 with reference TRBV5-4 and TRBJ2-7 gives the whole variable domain ETGVTQSPTHLIKTRGQQVTLRCSSQSGHNTVSWYQQALGQGPQFIFQYYREEENGRGNFPPRFSGLQFPNYSSELNVNALELDDSALYLCASSHSSYEQYFGPGTRLTVT.

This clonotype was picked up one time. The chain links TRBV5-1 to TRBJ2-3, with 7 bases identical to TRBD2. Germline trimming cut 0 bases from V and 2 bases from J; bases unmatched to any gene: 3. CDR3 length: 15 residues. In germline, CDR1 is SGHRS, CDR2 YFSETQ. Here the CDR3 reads CASSLELAPTDTQYF. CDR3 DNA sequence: TGCGCCAGCAGCTTGGAACTAGCGCCCACAGATACGCAGTATTTT.

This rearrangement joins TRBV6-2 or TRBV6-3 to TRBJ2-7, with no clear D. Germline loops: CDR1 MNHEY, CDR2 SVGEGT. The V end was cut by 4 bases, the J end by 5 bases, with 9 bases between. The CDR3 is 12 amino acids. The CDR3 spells CASSLTSHEQYF. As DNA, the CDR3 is TGTGCCAGCAGTTTAACATCTCACGAGCAGTACTTC.

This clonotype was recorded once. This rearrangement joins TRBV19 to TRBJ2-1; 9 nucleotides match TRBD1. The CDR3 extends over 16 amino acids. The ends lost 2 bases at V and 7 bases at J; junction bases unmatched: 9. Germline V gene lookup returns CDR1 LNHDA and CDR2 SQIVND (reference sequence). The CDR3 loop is CASSITYRGRRNEQFF. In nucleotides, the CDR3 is TGTGCCAGTAGTATAACTTACAGGGGGCGTAGGAATGAGCAGTTCTTC.

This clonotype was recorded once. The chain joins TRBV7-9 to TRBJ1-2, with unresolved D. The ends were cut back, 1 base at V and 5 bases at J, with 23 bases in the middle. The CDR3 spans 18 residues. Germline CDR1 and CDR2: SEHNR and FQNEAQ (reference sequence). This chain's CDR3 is CASSLDLYDKNTKYGYTF. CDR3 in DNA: TGTGCCAGCAGCTTAGATCTATACGACAAAAACACGAAGTATGGCTACACCTTC.

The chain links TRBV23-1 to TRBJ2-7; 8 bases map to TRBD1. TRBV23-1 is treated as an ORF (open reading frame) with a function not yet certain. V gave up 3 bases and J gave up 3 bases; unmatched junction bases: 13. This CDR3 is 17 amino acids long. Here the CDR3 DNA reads TGCGCCAGCAGTCACCCCCCGACAGGGGAATTGTTCTACGAGCAGTACTTC. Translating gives CASSHPPTGELFYEQYF.

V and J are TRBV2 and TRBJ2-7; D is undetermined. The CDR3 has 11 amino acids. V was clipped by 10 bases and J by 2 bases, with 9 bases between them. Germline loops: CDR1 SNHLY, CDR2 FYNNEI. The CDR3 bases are TGTGCCACCAGAGAGGCCTACGAGCAGTACTTC. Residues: CATREAYEQYF.

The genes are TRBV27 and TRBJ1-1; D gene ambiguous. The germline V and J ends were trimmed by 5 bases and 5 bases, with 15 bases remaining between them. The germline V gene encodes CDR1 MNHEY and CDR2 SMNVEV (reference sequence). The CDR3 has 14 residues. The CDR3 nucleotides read TGTGCCAGCAGTGGTCGGGGTGGAGGGACTGAAGCTTTCTTT. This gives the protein CASSGRGGGTEAFF.

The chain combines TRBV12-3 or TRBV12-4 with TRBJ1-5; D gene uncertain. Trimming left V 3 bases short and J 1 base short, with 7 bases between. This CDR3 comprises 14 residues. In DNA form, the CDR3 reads TGTGCCAGCAGTTTGGGTCAGAGCAATCAGCCCCAGCATTTT. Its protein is CASSLGQSNQPQHF.

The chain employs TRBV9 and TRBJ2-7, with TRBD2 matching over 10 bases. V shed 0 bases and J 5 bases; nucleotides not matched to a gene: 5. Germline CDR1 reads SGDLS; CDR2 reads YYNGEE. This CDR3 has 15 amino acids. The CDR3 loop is CASSVGGTSDNEQYF. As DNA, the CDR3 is TGTGCCAGCAGCGTAGGGGGGACTAGCGATAACGAGCAGTACTTC.

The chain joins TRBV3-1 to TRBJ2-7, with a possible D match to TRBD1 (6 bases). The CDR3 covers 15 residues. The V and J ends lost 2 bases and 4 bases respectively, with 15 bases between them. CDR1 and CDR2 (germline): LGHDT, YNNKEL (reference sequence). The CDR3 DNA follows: TGTGCCAGCAGCCAACAAGCAGGGGAAGAGTACGAGCAGTACTTC. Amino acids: CASSQQAGEEYEQYF.